The 20 T cell receptor beta chains below come from one sample, sequenced in a study of PD-L1 blockade in urothelial cancer. Assay: immunoSEQ multiplex PCR; the TCRdb copy retains only in-frame clones and omits some. The repertoire has over 100,000 clones, approximately 84% of them found once; the top ten carry 2.5% to 3.5%. This sample's time point: pretreatment peripheral blood. The sample in question was PBMCs, obtained around atezolizumab (anti-PD-L1) treatment. The source is a man between 50 and 59 years old with urothelial cancer.

V and J are TRBV18 and TRBJ2-1, with TRBD2 matching 7 bases. The J segment lost 8 bases and the V segment lost 1 base, leaving 5 bases of the junction unmatched. Germline loops: CDR1 KGHSH, CDR2 LQKENI. The CDR3 totals 14 residues. CDR3 region: CASSPRTRGYEQFF. The DNA for the CDR3 is TGTGCCAGCTCACCACGGACTAGGGGCTATGAGCAGTTCTTC.

The J gene is TRBJ1-2, the V gene TRBV6-6, with a possible D match to TRBD1 (5 bases). The CDR3 is 16 residues long. The germline CDR1 and CDR2 sequences are MNHNY and SVGAGI (reference sequence). V lost 6 bases, J lost 6 bases, and 23 bases lay in between. The CDR3, as DNA: TGTGCCAGCAGCCTTTCGCAGGACACCGAAGGAGATGGCTACACCTTC. It translates to CASSLSQDTEGDGYTF.

This clone came up a few times. The rearrangement joins TRBV28 to TRBJ2-7, with TRBD2 identical over 10 bases. CDR3 length: 16 amino acids. CDR1 and CDR2 from the germline V gene are MDHEN and SYDVKM. V was clipped by 3 bases and J by 0 bases; unmatched bases: 5. CDR3 sequence reads: CASSFALAGLSYEQYF. CDR3 in DNA: TGTGCCAGCAGTTTCGCACTAGCGGGACTCTCCTACGAGCAGTACTTC.

In its sample, this clone was seen many times. The chain uses TRBV28 and TRBJ2-5; 14 bases align to TRBD2. Unmatched junction bases numbered 15, after V lost 5 bases and J lost 4 bases. Per the germline V gene, CDR1 is MDHEN and CDR2 is SYDVKM. This CDR3 is built from 19 residues. The CDR3 region is CASSGWGLAGEGEVETQYF. The CDR3 DNA sequence: TGTGCCAGCAGTGGTTGGGGACTAGCGGGAGAGGGAGAGGTAGAGACCCAGTACTTC.

This clone appeared once. The chain is built from TRBV27 and TRBJ2-3; TRBD2 agrees at 7 bases. Germline V lookup: CDR1 MNHEY, CDR2 SMNVEV (reference sequence). The CDR3 is 13 amino acids. After removal of 2 bases from V and 5 bases from J, the junction contained 1 base not matched to a gene. The CDR3 DNA reads TGTGCCAGCAGTTTAGCTAGCGGAGATACGCAGTATTTT. Translated, it gives CASSLASGDTQYF.

This sequence joins TRBV6-6 and TRBJ1-5; the match to TRBD1 covers 12 bases. Germline CDR1 and CDR2: MNHNY and SVGAGI (reference sequence). Unmatched junction bases numbered 5, after V lost 5 bases and J lost 3 bases. There are 16 residues in the CDR3. As DNA, the CDR3 is TGTGCCAGCAGTCCCGGGACAGGGGGCCTCAATCAGCCCCAGCATTTT. It yields the protein CASSPGTGGLNQPQHF.

The chain couples TRBV19 to TRBJ2-7, with D possibly matching TRBD2 (5 bases). V was shortened by 5 bases and J by 4 bases, with 15 bases between the two germline ends. Germline loops: CDR1 LNHDA, CDR2 SQIVND (reference sequence). This CDR3 has 14 residues. CDR3 DNA: TGTGCCAGTAGTTTCGGGGATTTCTCTTACGAGCAGTACTTC. Translated, it gives CASSFGDFSYEQYF.

The chain links TRBV15 to TRBJ2-7; D may be TRBD2 (5 bases). Trimming left V 0 bases short and J 2 bases short, with 8 bases between. This CDR3 has 14 residues. Germline V gene lookup returns CDR1 LNHNV and CDR2 YYDKDF (reference sequence). CDR3 sequence (DNA): TGTGCCACCAGCAGAGATCCGACTACCTACGAGCAGTACTTC. This translates into CATSRDPTTYEQYF.

The rearrangement joins TRBV5-1 to TRBJ2-7; D might be TRBD2 (5 bases). V was cut by 2 bases and J by 6 bases, with 12 bases left in between. From germline, CDR1 is SGHRS and CDR2 YFSETQ. CDR3 length equals 13 residues. The CDR3 nucleotides are TGCGCCAGCAGCTTAGGACTGAGGTCCGAGCAGTACTTC. It codes for CASSLGLRSEQYF.

The CDR3, as DNA: TGCGCCAGCAGCTTGGCCAGAAATCGGACAGGGAGGAGCGGCTACACCTTC. Protein: CASSLARNRTGRSGYTF. The rearrangement joins TRBV5-1 to TRBJ1-2, with 8 bases identical to TRBD1. V lost 0 bases and J lost 8; bases outside the gene matches: 15. CDR1 and CDR2 from the germline V gene are SGHRS and YFSETQ. The CDR3 spans 17 residues.

The J gene is TRBJ2-2, the V gene TRBV4-2; D is unclear. V gave up 2 bases and J gave up 0 bases, with 16 bases separating them. The CDR3 is 18 amino acids. Per the germline V gene, CDR1 is LGHNA and CDR2 is YNFKEQ. The CDR3 loop reads CASSQLSAGGTNTGELFF. The CDR3 DNA follows: TGTGCCAGCAGCCAACTCTCCGCTGGCGGAACGAACACCGGGGAGCTGTTTTTT.

This clone has just one count. The chain uses TRBV10-3 and TRBJ2-7; possibly TRBD1 for D (5 bases). CDR1 is ENHRY and CDR2 is SYGVKD in the germline V gene. Trimming took off 6 bases at V and 3 bases at J, with 18 bases between the two ends. This CDR3 has 15 residues. The CDR3 sequence: CAISPSGNGNYEQYF. The CDR3 DNA is TGTGCCATCAGCCCGTCAGGGAATGGGAACTACGAGCAGTACTTC.

This sequence joins TRBV6-1 and TRBJ1-2; D is uncertain. The germline CDR1 and CDR2 sequences are MNHNS and SASEGT. The CDR3 loop spans 13 amino acids. Trimming took 4 bases from V and 4 from J, leaving 10 bases between them. CDR3 nucleotides: TGTGCCAGCAGTGGTCAACTGATCTATGGCTACACCTTC. It specifies CASSGQLIYGYTF.

The chain couples TRBV5-1 to TRBJ2-7; D may be TRBD2 (6 bases). V was shortened by 0 bases and J by 2 bases, with 15 bases between the two germline ends. There are 16 residues in the CDR3. Germline V gene data show CDR1 as SGHRS and CDR2 as YFSETQ. The CDR3 DNA is TGCGCCAGCAGCTTGGTGGGCGGGACGCCTCCCTACGAGCAGTACTTC. It codes for CASSLVGGTPPYEQYF.

The V and J genes are TRBV19 and TRBJ2-7; 9 bases line up with TRBD2. The germline gives CDR1 LNHDA, CDR2 SQIVND (reference sequence). Losses at the gene ends were 4 bases for V and 0 bases for J; bases not matched to a gene: 10. The CDR3 runs to 17 residues. This chain's CDR3 is CASSSASGVTRSYEQYF. In DNA form, the CDR3 reads TGTGCCAGTAGTAGTGCTAGCGGGGTCACCCGCTCCTACGAGCAGTACTTC.

This clone has a single count. The chain employs TRBV7-9 and TRBJ2-7, with 10 bases fitting TRBD2. The CDR3 totals 14 residues. In germline, CDR1 is SEHNR, CDR2 FQNEAQ (reference sequence). V trimming: 5 bases; J trimming: 1 base; junction bases outside the gene matches: 2. The DNA for the CDR3 is TGTGCCAGCAGCCCTAGCGGGAGTTCCTACGAGCAGTACTTC. Amino acid sequence: CASSPSGSSYEQYF.

About this clone: The identical CDR3 is also encoded by other nucleotide sequences in the sample. V usage is TRBV6-6 and J usage is TRBJ1-6; a weak D match, TRBD1 (6 bases). The germline V gene encodes CDR1 MNHNY and CDR2 SVGAGI (reference sequence). The CDR3 extends over 15 amino acids. V lost 0 bases and J 7 bases, leaving 10 bases between the germline ends. The CDR3 DNA sequence: TGTGCCAGCAGTTACTCGATACAGGGAAATTCACCCCTCCACTTT. Encoded protein: CASSYSIQGNSPLHF.

The rearrangement uses TRBV5-1 and TRBJ2-7; 11 nucleotides line up with TRBD1. The V gene end was trimmed by 4 bases and the J gene end by 7 bases; junction bases not matched to a gene: 10. This CDR3 spans 15 amino acids. CDR1 and CDR2 (germline): SGHRS, YFSETQ. The CDR3 DNA follows: TGCGCCAGCAGCCTAGGGACAGGGGGACTGGGTGAGCAGTACTTC. Translating it yields CASSLGTGGLGEQYF. The full variable domain, in which reference TRBV5-1 and TRBJ2-7 provide the parts outside the CDR3, is KAGVTQTPRYLIKTRGQQVTLSCSPISGHRSVSWYQQTPGQGLQFLFEYFSETQRNKGNFPGRFSGRQFSNSRSEMNVSTLELGDSALYLCASSLGTGGLGEQYFGPGTRLTVT.

The V and J genes are TRBV19 and TRBJ2-7; 9 bases are a match to TRBD2. Germline CDR1 LNHDA, CDR2 SQIVND (reference sequence). V lost 5 bases, J lost 2 bases, and 4 bases stayed unmatched. The CDR3 length is 14 residues. The CDR3 here is CASSRTSVTYEQYF. The DNA of the CDR3 is TGTGCCAGTAGTCGGACTAGCGTCACCTACGAGCAGTACTTC.

V usage is TRBV5-1 and J usage is TRBJ1-1; D is possibly TRBD1 (5 bases). This CDR3 has 15 residues. The V end lost 2 bases, the J end lost 4 bases, and 15 bases lay between the germline ends. Germline CDR1 reads SGHRS; CDR2 reads YFSETQ. The CDR3 region is CASSLKTGGATEAFF. The CDR3 coding sequence is TGCGCCAGCAGCTTAAAGACGGGGGGTGCCACTGAAGCTTTCTTT.